The sequence of this T cell receptor (beta chain) was determined in a study of T cell responses to AZD1222 COVID-19 vaccine (TCRdb year 2021). In terms of the full investigation: TCR sequencing was performed for 233 trial participants, of whom some 200 were given two doses of AZD1222 and approximately 25 were given two doses of MenACWY control vaccine. Enrollment into the trials was organized by age into subgroups of 18-55, 56-69 and 70-plus years, and those subgroups contained about 160, 30 and 59 TCR-sequenced participants, respectively. Overall results and qualifications from the work: The 56-69-year group was small, and its depth increase did not reach significance, likely because of low power. Conclusions about previously exposed vaccinees were limited because only six or seven AZD1222 recipients were SARS-CoV-2 seropositive at baseline. After two AZD1222 doses, spike-specific TCR breadth and depth were significantly higher than at day 0 and than in MenACWY recipients. Participants were mostly white British and included more females than males, and it was suggested by the authors that clonal diversity may have been underestimated. Nearly half of unique spike-specific TCRs reportedly recognized epitopes outside regions mutated in the B.1.351 and B.1.1.7 variants. CD4 TCRs associated with the vaccine covered the entire spike protein, and the dominant responses were in regions 160-218 and 743-854. Because no samples from the day 14 peak response were available, repertoires could be characterized only after the peak T cell response.

Read against the paper, the sample's time point label means: sample from adult after SARS-CoV-2 infection, after symptom onset. A couple of convalescent COVID-19 patients, sampled after symptom onset from adults with prior SARS-CoV-2 infection, were also TCR-sequenced for comparison. As to this clone: No antigen is known for it. Base qualities were left out, and no much larger clone turns up one base away.

The CDR3 regions of human TCRbeta chains were subjected to immunosequencing. Under the source paper's analysis protocol: Repertoire TCRs were checked for matches against a reference library of SARS-CoV-2-specific TCRs that had been generated using the MIRA antigen-specificity platform. Breadth was defined as the fraction of unique TCRs that were SARS-CoV-2-associated, and depth was defined as the fraction of total T cells that were SARS-CoV-2-associated. Using the MIRA data, each spike-specific TCR was mapped to the spike region that the TCR reacts to and placed in a CD4 or CD8 class. Log10-transformed breadth and depth values were compared by one-way ANOVA with Sidak's multiple comparisons tests. Held by TCRdb, this immuneACCESS table contains in-frame sequences only and omits some clones. Under half of the omission traces to an unresolved V gene where checked; the cause of the rest is unknown. That table furnishes V, J and clone size, whereas the DNA furnished D and trimming. The sample profile shows approximately 150,000 clones; about 92% of them were found once. The top ten constitute less than 15% of the sample.

The CDR3 holds 15 amino acids from the cysteine to the phenylalanine. CDR3 DNA is the only sequence kept; it has 45 bases, read in frame from the first base. The germline V end is reduced by 5 bases and the J end by 5 bases; junction bases left unmatched: 11. CDR1 and CDR2, per the germline V gene (reference sequence), are MNHNY and SVGAGI. The V and J segments used are TRBV6-6 and TRBJ2-5, and 7 junction bases match TRBD1. This receptor was identified in an adult who had recovered from COVID-19. The sample in question was peripheral blood, obtained after recovery from COVID-19. The CDR3 corresponds to CASSPRSGGRETQYF. The DNA reads as follows: TGTGCCAGCAGTCCCCGATCAGGGGGTCGGGAGACCCAGTACTTC.